Listed below are T cell receptor beta chains from one sample, sequenced in a study of blood T cells in healthy people across ages. TCRdb processed the 5' RACE reads anew with MiXCR; each CDR3 protein has one entry. The profile shows roughly 680,000 distinct CDR3 sequences, roughly half of them singletons. The specimen was blood. The receptors originated from an elderly woman in good health. The CDR3 runs from the conserved cysteine through the conserved F or W. D genes are given only for firm matches. Size tells how often a clone was seen (once, few, many) or the class of an expanded clone, and some rows leave it out.

CDR3 protein: CSVAGGQSTGELFF
CDR3 DNA: TGCAGCGTTGCTGGGGGGCAGAGCACCGGGGAGCTGTTTTTT
clone size: NA
J gene: TRBJ2-2
D gene: NA
V gene: TRBV29-1

CDR3 protein: CASSPWTTMAYNEQFF
CDR3 DNA: TGTGCCAGCAGCCCCTGGACGACCATGGCCTACAATGAGCAGTTCTTC
clone size: few
J gene: TRBJ2-1
D gene: NA
V gene: TRBV3-1

CDR3 protein: CSGGGRNEQFF
CDR3 DNA: TGCAGCGGAGGTGGGAGGAATGAGCAGTTCTTC
clone size: many
J gene: TRBJ2-1
D gene: NA
V gene: TRBV29-1

CDR3 protein: CSARAGTAKNIQYF
CDR3 DNA: TGCAGTGCTAGGGCCGGGACAGCTAAAAACATTCAGTACTTC
clone size: few
J gene: TRBJ2-4
D gene: TRBD1
V gene: TRBV20-1

CDR3 protein: CASRTASRYGYTF
CDR3 DNA: TGTGCCAGCAGAACAGCAAGTCGCTATGGCTACACCTTC
clone size: many
J gene: TRBJ1-2
D gene: NA
V gene: TRBV27

CDR3 protein: CASSPGLVLADTQYF
CDR3 DNA: TGTGCCAGCAGCCCCGGACTAGTCCTGGCAGATACGCAGTATTTT
clone size: NA
J gene: TRBJ2-3
D gene: TRBD2
V gene: TRBV7-3

CDR3 protein: CASSSGTGTSKNIQYF
CDR3 DNA: TGTGCCAGCAGTTCCGGGACAGGGACTTCCAAAAACATTCAGTACTTC
clone size: many
J gene: TRBJ2-4
D gene: TRBD1
V gene: TRBV12-3/TRBV12-4

CDR3 protein: CASSPDRGSGETQYF
CDR3 DNA: TGTGCCAGCAGTCCGGACAGGGGGTCCGGGGAGACCCAGTACTTC
clone size: NA
J gene: TRBJ2-5
D gene: TRBD1
V gene: TRBV7-9

CDR3 protein: CASRLSGGAGETQYF
CDR3 DNA: TGTGCCAGCAGACTTAGCGGGGGGGCCGGAGAGACCCAGTACTTC
clone size: once
J gene: TRBJ2-5
D gene: TRBD2
V gene: TRBV12-3/TRBV12-4

CDR3 protein: CASSRLAWETQYF
CDR3 DNA: TGCGCCAGCAGTAGACTAGCATGGGAGACCCAGTACTTC
clone size: NA
J gene: TRBJ2-5
D gene: TRBD2
V gene: TRBV5-1